These 9 T cell receptor beta chains originate from one sample sequenced in a study of regulatory T cells in long-lasting Graves disease. Time point defined: persistent/refractory GD, antithyroid drugs over 5 years with positive TRAb. After RNA was extracted from PBMCs, the TCR library was made from it. Through Arm-PCR of CDR3 regions and iRepertoire HTBI primers, TCR beta libraries were built. Each CDR3 protein gets one entry after TCRdb re-called the multiplex PCR reads with MiXCR. Here the sample spans about 470,000 distinct CDR3 sequences, 20% to 25% being singletons. Sequencing was performed on peripheral blood mononuclear cells (PBMCs), taken when the disease was refractory, from a patient treated with antithyroid drugs. The source is a female donor with Graves disease.

At least ten counts were recorded for this clonotype. The J gene is TRBJ1-2, the V gene TRBV7-2, with 7 bases identical to TRBD1. Germline assignment: CDR1 SGHTA and CDR2 FQGNSA. The V gene end was trimmed by 3 bases and the J gene end by 8 bases; junction bases not matched to a gene: 12. There are 15 residues in the CDR3. The CDR3 sequence: CASSFEQGDYRGYTF. In DNA form, the CDR3 reads TGTGCCAGCAGCTTCGAGCAGGGGGACTATCGCGGCTACACCTTC. Full variable domain (outside the CDR3, taken from reference TRBV7-2 and TRBJ1-2): GAGVSQSPSNKVTEKGKDVELRCDPISGHTALYWYRQSLGQGLEFLIYFQGNSAPDKSGLPSDRFSAERTGGSVSTLTIQRTQQEDSAVYLCASSFEQGDYRGYTFGSGTRLTVV.

J is TRBJ1-2 and V is TRBV30; a possible D gene is TRBD1 (6 bases). CDR3 size: 12 residues. CDR1 GTSNPN and CDR2 SVGIG come from the germline V gene (reference sequence). Trimming left V 4 bases short and J 7 bases short, with 13 bases between. DNA of the CDR3: TGTGCCTGGACTGGAACAGGGAGTGGCTACACCTTC. Translated: CAWTGTGSGYTF.

The chain couples TRBV30 to TRBJ2-1, with 9 bases lining up with TRBD1. The J segment lost 4 bases and the V segment lost 3 bases, leaving 4 bases of the junction unmatched. Germline V lookup: CDR1 GTSNPN, CDR2 SVGIG (reference sequence). The CDR3 totals 14 residues. The CDR3 is CAWRGQGVYNEQFF. In DNA, the CDR3 is TGTGCCTGGAGGGGACAGGGAGTGTACAATGAGCAGTTCTTC.

The V gene is TRBV5-1, the J gene TRBJ2-1; the D gene is possibly TRBD2 (5 bases). Trimming stripped 7 bases from V and 0 bases from J, with 11 bases between. Germline V gives CDR1 SGHRS, CDR2 YFSETQ. The CDR3 sequence is 14 residues long. The CDR3 DNA reads as TGCGCCAGCCACCTAGGGAGCTCCTACAATGAGCAGTTCTTC. As protein: CASHLGSSYNEQFF. The variable domain in full, with the rest retrieved from reference TRBV5-1 and TRBJ2-1, is KAGVTQTPRYLIKTRGQQVTLSCSPISGHRSVSWYQQTPGQGLQFLFEYFSETQRNKGNFPGRFSGRQFSNSRSEMNVSTLELGDSALYLCASHLGSSYNEQFFGPGTRLTVL.

This clonotype was detected ten times or more. The chain recombines TRBV5-1 with TRBJ1-6; D not certain. The germline gives CDR1 SGHRS, CDR2 YFSETQ. The V end lost 4 bases, the J end lost 7 bases, and 15 bases lay between the germline ends. CDR3 length equals 15 residues. CDR3 protein: CASSPGPGENSPLHF. The CDR3 DNA reads TGCGCCAGCAGCCCGGGCCCAGGTGAAAATTCACCCCTCCACTTT.

This chain links TRBV5-1 with TRBJ1-1, with 8 bases lining up with TRBD1. V was clipped by 4 bases and J by 0 bases; unmatched bases: 11. The CDR3 consists of 17 residues. Germline-derived CDR1 and CDR2 are SGHRS and YFSETQ. The CDR3 coding sequence is TGCGCCAGCAGCCCGGTAGGGGGACAGGAGATGAACACTGAAGCTTTCTTT. Amino acids: CASSPVGGQEMNTEAFF.

V usage is TRBV5-4 and J usage is TRBJ1-1; no reliable D call. Per germline, CDR1 SGHNT and CDR2 YYREEE (reference sequence). V was cut by 4 bases and J by 2 bases, with 12 bases left in between. This CDR3 has 14 residues. The CDR3 loop is CASSLRPPNTEAFF. CDR3 coding DNA: TGTGCCAGCAGCCTAAGACCGCCTAACACTGAAGCTTTCTTT.

This clonotype was seen ten or more times. The chain couples TRBV2 to TRBJ1-1; a possible D gene is TRBD1 (5 bases). This CDR3 spans 16 amino acids. Trimming removed 7 bases from V and 0 bases from J, with 18 bases in between. Germline values: CDR1 SNHLY, CDR2 FYNNEI. The CDR3 protein is CASTLEAGLMNTEAFF. CDR3 bases: TGTGCCAGCACCCTAGAGGCAGGGCTCATGAACACTGAAGCTTTCTTT.

This chain connects TRBV6-1 to TRBJ2-2, with 7 bases fitting TRBD1. This CDR3 contains 16 residues. The germline V gene encodes CDR1 MNHNS and CDR2 SASEGT. The trim removed 3 bases at V and 5 bases at J, leaving 9 bases unmatched. The CDR3 DNA is TGTGCCAGCAGTGAGCTAAGGGGGCGGGCAACCGGGGAGCTGTTTTTT. This sequence encodes CASSELRGRATGELFF.